This T cell receptor (beta chain) was recorded in a study of cytomegalovirus exposure and HLA in healthy donors. Germline trimming cut 3 bases from V and 4 bases from J; bases unmatched to any gene: 6. CDR3 length equals 15 residues. Germline values: CDR1 LGHNA, CDR2 YNFKEQ. Note on this clone: Its cognate antigen is unknown.

Study-wide points: Later analysis associated a missense DCLRE1C variant with TCR beta V- and J-gene trimming. Many donors carried some public TCRs, although rarity characterized most TCR sequences. About 87% or about 30% of the time was how often most TCR beta V segments were productive, according to an earlier analysis. Some TCR beta chains (roughly 150 of them) were listed as cytomegalovirus-associated.

The PCR employed 60 Vbeta primers together with 13 Jbeta primers. Sequencing used immunoSEQ multiplex PCR; TCRdb keeps in-frame clones, though not all of them. The repertoire holds 100,000 to 150,000 clones, with approximately 80% as singletons. This rearrangement joins TRBV4-2 to TRBJ2-5; 9 positions agree with TRBD1. This TCR came from a young woman in good health and CMV-seronegative. Sequencing was done on a sample of PBMCs. The CDR3, as DNA: TGTGCCAGCAGCCAGCAAACAGGGGGCGTAGAGACCCAGTACTTC. Translated, it gives CASSQQTGGVETQYF.